Listed below are T cell receptor beta chains from one sample, sequenced in a study of blood T cell repertoires in COVID-19. TCRdb's copy holds only in-frame clones and misses some; the assay was immunoSEQ multiplex PCR. The sample shows fewer than 350,000 clones, approximately 91% of them seen only once. The sample taken for sequencing was PBMCs or T cells enriched from blood (not recorded which). All receptors derive from a woman younger than 45 who had been exposed to COVID-19. The CDR3 runs from the conserved cysteine through the conserved F or W. Each record gives: D gene, clone size, V gene, J gene, CDR3 protein, CDR3 DNA. D genes are given only for firm matches. Clone size is shown for a subset of rows, as once, few, many or a class of expanded clone.

-	once	TRBV28	TRBJ1-1	CASSLYLPGAGAGGVNTEAFF	TGTGCCAGCAGTTTATACCTCCCCGGCGCGGGGGCGGGGGGGGTGAACACTGAAGCTTTCTTT
TRBD2	-	TRBV27	TRBJ2-1	CASSPGGARSYNEQFF	TGTGCCAGCAGTCCGGGAGGCGCCCGCTCCTACAATGAGCAGTTCTTC
TRBD1	-	TRBV2	TRBJ1-5	CASETGGNSNQPQHF	TGTGCCAGCGAAACAGGGGGAAATAGCAATCAGCCCCAGCATTTT
TRBD2	-	TRBV9	TRBJ2-1	CASSTSGTWNEQFF	TGTGCCAGTTCGACTAGCGGGACTTGGAATGAGCAGTTCTTC
-	-	TRBV27	TRBJ2-1	CASSLSRVKRGWGQFF	TGTGCCAGCAGTTTATCCCGGGTCAAAAGGGGATGGGGGCAGTTCTTC
TRBD1	-	TRBV24-1	TRBJ1-5	CATSDRGTGKGQHF	TGTGCCACCAGTGACCGAGGGACAGGGAAGGGCCAGCATTTT
TRBD2	-	TRBV28	TRBJ2-7	CASSLGRAGYEQYF	TGTGCCAGCAGTCTCGGGAGGGCCGGGTACGAGCAGTACTTC
-	few	TRBV1	TRBJ1-5	CTSPLPARVNQPQHF	TGCACCAGCCCCCTCCCGGCCAGGGTAAATCAGCCCCAGCATTTT
TRBD1	-	TRBV18	TRBJ1-2	CASSWTGSEGYTF	TGTGCCAGCTCATGGACAGGGTCTGAGGGCTACACCTTC
TRBD2	-	TRBV5-4	TRBJ2-3	CASSIFGSSGAFDTQYF	TGTGCCAGCAGCATTTTTGGTTCTAGCGGTGCGTTTGATACGCAGTATTTT
-	-	TRBV4-1	TRBJ2-7	CASSQEWQRSSYEQYF	TGCGCCAGCAGCCAAGAATGGCAGCGGAGCTCCTACGAGCAGTACTTC
-	-	TRBV27	TRBJ1-5	CASRAGNQPQHF	TGTGCCAGCAGGGCAGGCAATCAGCCCCAGCATTTT
TRBD2	few	TRBV9	TRBJ2-2	CASSVRALASGRKNTGELFF	TGTGCCAGCAGCGTCAGAGCTCTGGCTAGCGGGAGGAAGAACACCGGGGAGCTGTTTTTT
TRBD1	-	TRBV19	TRBJ2-7	CASTQGGAYEQYF	TGTGCCAGTACTCAAGGGGGCGCCTACGAGCAGTACTTC
TRBD2	-	TRBV10-1	TRBJ2-3	CASSWTSGDTDTQYF	TGCGCCAGCAGTTGGACTAGCGGAGACACAGATACGCAGTATTTT
-	-	TRBV5-1	TRBJ2-6	CASSLSLVPSGANVLTF	TGCGCCAGCAGCTTGTCCCTAGTTCCCTCTGGGGCCAACGTCCTGACTTTC
TRBD1	-	TRBV18	TRBJ1-1	CASSPPTGGSTEAFF	TGTGCCAGCTCACCCCCCACAGGGGGAAGCACTGAAGCTTTCTTT
-	-	TRBV28	TRBJ1-3	CASSDGISGNTIYF	TGTGCCAGCAGTGACGGGATCTCTGGAAACACCATATATTTT
-	-	TRBV7-3	TRBJ1-1	CASSLGQPNSEAFF	TGTGCCAGCAGCCTTGGACAGCCGAATAGTGAAGCTTTCTTT
-	-	TRBV5-1	TRBJ1-1	CASTLVGGATEAFF	TGCGCCAGCACCCTTGTAGGGGGGGCCACTGAAGCTTTCTTT
TRBD2	-	TRBV6-5	TRBJ2-7	CASSYARLAGHEQYF	TGTGCCAGCAGTTACGCGCGACTAGCGGGACACGAGCAGTACTTC
TRBD1	-	TRBV6-5	TRBJ2-7	CASSYEGAGGYEQYF	TGTGCCAGCAGTTATGAGGGGGCAGGAGGTTACGAGCAGTACTTC
-	-	TRBV20-1	TRBJ2-2	CSASPGVGELFF	TGCAGTGCTAGTCCCGGGGTCGGGGAGCTGTTTTTT
-	-	TRBV5-1	TRBJ2-1	CASSLGSLSYNEQFF	TGCGCCAGCAGCTTGGGATCTCTATCCTACAATGAGCAGTTCTTC
-	-	TRBV19	TRBJ1-3	CASNLADKSSGNTIYF	TGTGCCAGTAACCTAGCTGACAAGAGCTCTGGAAACACCATATATTTT
TRBD1	-	TRBV19	TRBJ2-5	CASSMPGQGETQYF	TGTGCCAGTAGTATGCCGGGACAGGGGGAGACCCAGTACTTC